This T cell receptor beta chain came from a study of cytomegalovirus exposure and HLA in healthy donors. A note on this clone: Its cognate antigen is unknown.

Study findings and constraints: In a later analysis, first-cohort TCR clusters were found to tend to co-occur in the approximately 120 validation repertoires. The authors enumerated under 200 TCR beta chains as linked to cytomegalovirus. Under in vitro conditions, three CMV-associated chains were confirmed as specific for CMV antigens.

Produced via immunoSEQ multiplex PCR; TCRdb's table is partial and in-frame only. The sample has approximately 150,000 clones; about 88% are singletons. V lost 2 bases and J 7 bases, leaving 11 bases between the germline ends. Germline values: CDR1 KGHSH, CDR2 LQKENI. The CDR3 runs to 13 residues. This TCR came from a man younger than 35 in good health and CMV-seropositive. Material for sequencing was PBMCs. The chain recombines TRBV18 with TRBJ1-2; a possible D gene is TRBD1 (6 bases). CDR3 amino acids: CASSPTGTAGYTF. DNA of the CDR3: TGTGCCAGCTCACCAACAGGGACGGCTGGCTACACCTTC.